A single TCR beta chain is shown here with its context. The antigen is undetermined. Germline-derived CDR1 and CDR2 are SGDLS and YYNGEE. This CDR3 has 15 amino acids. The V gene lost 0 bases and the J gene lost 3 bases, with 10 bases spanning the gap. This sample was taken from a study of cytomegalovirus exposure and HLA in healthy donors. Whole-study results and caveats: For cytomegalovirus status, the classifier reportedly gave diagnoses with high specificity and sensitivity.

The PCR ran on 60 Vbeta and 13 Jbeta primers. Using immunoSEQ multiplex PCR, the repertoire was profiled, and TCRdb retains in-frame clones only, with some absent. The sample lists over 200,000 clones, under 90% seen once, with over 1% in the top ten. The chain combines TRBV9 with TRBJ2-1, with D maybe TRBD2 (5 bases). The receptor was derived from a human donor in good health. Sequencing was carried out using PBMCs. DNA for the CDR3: TGTGCCAGCAGCGTAGCGGGAAATAACTACAATGAGCAGTTCTTC. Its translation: CASSVAGNNYNEQFF.